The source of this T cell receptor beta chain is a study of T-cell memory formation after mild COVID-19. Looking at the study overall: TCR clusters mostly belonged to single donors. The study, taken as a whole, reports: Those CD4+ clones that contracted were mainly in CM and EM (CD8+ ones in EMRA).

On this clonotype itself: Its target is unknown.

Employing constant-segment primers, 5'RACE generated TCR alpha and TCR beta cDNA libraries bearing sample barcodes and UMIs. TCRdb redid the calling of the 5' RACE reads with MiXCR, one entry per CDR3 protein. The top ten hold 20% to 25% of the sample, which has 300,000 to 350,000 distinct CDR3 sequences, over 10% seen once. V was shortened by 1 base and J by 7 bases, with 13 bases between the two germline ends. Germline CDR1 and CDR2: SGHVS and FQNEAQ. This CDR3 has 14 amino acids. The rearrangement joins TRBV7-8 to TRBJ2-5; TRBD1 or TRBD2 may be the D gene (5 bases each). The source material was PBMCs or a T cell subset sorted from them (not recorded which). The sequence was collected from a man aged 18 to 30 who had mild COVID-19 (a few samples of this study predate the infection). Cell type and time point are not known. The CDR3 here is CASSLVSRDGTQYF. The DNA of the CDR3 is TGTGCCAGCAGCTTAGTGAGCAGGGACGGGACCCAGTACTTC.